This TCR beta chain was captured by sequencing in a study of blood T cell repertoires in COVID-19. Looking at the study overall: COVID-19 samples collected from the United States, Italy and Spain covered acute and convalescent phases.

The repertoire was sequenced with immunoSEQ multiplex PCR; TCRdb's copy has only in-frame clones and lacks some. Here the sample spans approximately 260,000 clones, 75% to 90% being singletons. This sequence originates from a woman aged 25 to 39 with acute COVID-19. Material for sequencing was PBMCs or T cells enriched from blood (not recorded which).

The CDR3 here is CASSLARTGTEKLFF. CDR3 sequence (DNA): TGTGCCAGCAGCTTAGCGCGTACAGGAACTGAAAAACTGTTTTTT. The rearrangement links TRBV7-9 to TRBJ1-4; D may be TRBD1 (5 bases). Germline CDR1 and CDR2: SEHNR and FQNEAQ (reference sequence). V shed 0 bases and J shed 7 bases, with 12 bases lying between them. The CDR3 loop spans 15 amino acids. The full variable domain, in which reference TRBV7-9 and TRBJ1-4 provide the parts outside the CDR3, is DTGVSQNPRHKITKRGQNVTFRCDPISEHNRLYWYRQTLGQGPEFLTYFQNEAQLEKSRLLSDRFSAERPKGSFSTLEIQRTEQGDSAMYLCASSLARTGTEKLFFGSGTQLSVL.